In this sample, the clone carrying this T cell receptor (beta chain) turned up a few times. Its matching antigen is unknown. The V and J ends lost 6 bases and 3 bases respectively, with 14 bases between them. This CDR3 has 14 amino acids. Germline V gives CDR1 KGHSH, CDR2 LQKENI. This sample is part of a study of T-cell reconstitution after alpha-beta-depleted transplantation in children. Study-wide findings and caveats: The origin of high day-60 TCRbeta diversity in some patients lay in surviving recipient T cells and thymic progenitors. Alpha-beta T cells present about two months after transplant were reported to originate from several hundred expanded graft clones. Diversity and T-cell counts at one year after transplant derived mostly from new T cells.

TCRbeta library construction was performed incorporating unique molecular identifiers. Each CDR3 protein gets one entry after TCRdb re-called the PCR reads with MiXCR. The table shows 60,000 or so distinct CDR3 sequences, with 40% to 55% occurring only once. The clonotype comes from a male patient younger than 18 who had a stem cell transplant for acute lymphoblastic leukemia, so the T cells may come from the graft donor. The sample in question was PBMCs, mostly from graft donor cells, obtained 360 days after TCRalphabeta/CD19-depleted stem cell transplant. The chain couples TRBV18 to TRBJ2-5; D not resolved. The CDR3 here is CASSGSIQEETQYF. The CDR3, as DNA: TGTGCCAGCTCTGGGTCGATACAAGAAGAGACCCAGTACTTC.